Here is one T cell receptor (beta chain) with its context. The sample comes from a study of tumor-infiltrating lymphocytes in oesophageal squamous cell carcinoma. One entry per CDR3 protein, called by TCRdb with MiXCR from the PCR reads. Found here are about 11,000 distinct CDR3 sequences, 50% to 55% of them singletons; the top ten hold 15% to 20%. V shed 5 bases and J 10 bases; nucleotides not matched to a gene: 8. The CDR3 has 13 residues. Germline V gene sequence: CDR1 SGHTA, CDR2 FQGTGA. The TCR originated in a female donor with esophageal squamous cell carcinoma. The gene calls are TRBV7-3 and TRBJ2-1; TRBD1 matches at 7 bases. Source material: esophageal tumor tissue. In DNA, the CDR3 is TGTGCCAGCAGCACAAAGGGGGCGCGGGAGCAGTTCTTC. Translated: CASSTKGAREQFF.